These 16 T cell receptor beta chains were all obtained from the same sample, sequenced in a study of CD8+ T cells in alopecia areata. The sample's treatment: oral pan-JAK inhibitor, 5-10 mg twice daily. Following extraction, RNA underwent reverse transcription to cDNA, which served as the sequencing template. Measured with immunoSEQ multiplex PCR; TCRdb has only the in-frame clones, and not every one. The sample consists of around 200,000 clones, 55% to 70% of them appearing once. The starting material was CD4+ T cells sorted from blood, obtained at week 4, from a patient treated with tofacitinib. Receptors originate from a human donor with alopecia areata.

This clone was counted only a few times. Other nucleotide sequences from this sample produce the same CDR3. V usage is TRBV5-1 and J usage is TRBJ2-5, with unresolved D. This CDR3 has 12 residues. The V end lost 0 bases, the J end lost 2 bases, and 2 bases lay between the germline ends. Germline V gene lookup returns CDR1 SGHRS and CDR2 YFSETQ. The CDR3 coding sequence is TGCGCCAGCAGCTTGGGTCAAGAGACCCAGTACTTC. It codes for CASSLGQETQYF.

The chain is built from TRBV29-1 and TRBJ1-1, with D uncertain. CDR1 and CDR2 (germline): SQVTM, ANQGSEA. This CDR3 is 14 amino acids long. Between the trimmed V and J ends, which lost 4 bases and 1 base, there was a span of 13 bases. The CDR3 nucleotides read TGCAGCGTTGTGTTAAGGGCCGAGAACACTGAAGCTTTCTTT. Encoded protein: CSVVLRAENTEAFF.

This clone was counted only a few times. The chain employs TRBV30 and TRBJ1-6; 9 nucleotides align to TRBD1. Germline V gene data show CDR1 as GTSNPN and CDR2 as SVGIG (reference sequence). The CDR3 has 14 amino acids. The V and J ends lost 3 bases and 8 bases, in that order; junction bases with no gene match: 5. The CDR3 nucleotides read TGTGCCTGGAGCCTAAGACAGGGGGATTCACCCCTCCACTTT. Translating it yields CAWSLRQGDSPLHF.

The chain couples TRBV10-3 to TRBJ1-6; tentatively, D is TRBD1 (5 bases). Germline CDR1 reads ENHRY; CDR2 reads SYGVKD. Trimming took off 10 bases at V and 9 bases at J, with 16 bases between the two ends. The CDR3 contains 13 residues. CDR3 region: CASSGGVRSPLHF. The CDR3 nucleotides read TGTGCCAGCTCCGGGGGGGTACGTTCACCCCTCCACTTT.

The rearrangement links TRBV30 to TRBJ2-5; TRBD2 is a possible D gene (6 bases). The CDR3 consists of 12 residues. From germline, CDR1 is GTSNPN and CDR2 SVGIG (reference sequence). V was clipped by 2 bases and J by 3 bases, with 7 bases between them. Here the CDR3 reads CAWSTGEETQYF. In DNA form, the CDR3 reads TGTGCCTGGAGTACGGGGGAAGAGACCCAGTACTTC.

The chain is built from TRBV10-3 and TRBJ2-5, with 7 positions matching TRBD2. Germline V lookup: CDR1 ENHRY, CDR2 SYGVKD. The CDR3 loop spans 13 amino acids. Germline trimming cut 11 bases from V and 2 bases from J; bases unmatched to any gene: 8. CDR3 coding DNA: TGTGCCGTGAGCCGGGACTATCAAGAGACCCAGTACTTC. As protein: CAVSRDYQETQYF.

This chain connects TRBV5-1 to TRBJ1-1; 7 positions agree with TRBD1. Germline loops: CDR1 SGHRS, CDR2 YFSETQ. The CDR3 runs 14 residues. Germline trimming cut 1 base from V and 5 bases from J; bases unmatched to any gene: 5. The CDR3 reads CASSLTQGLTEAFF. CDR3 DNA sequence: TGCGCCAGCAGCTTGACACAGGGGTTAACTGAAGCTTTCTTT.

This clone was counted a few times. Other nucleotide sequences in the sample specify the same CDR3. This rearrangement joins TRBV7-2 to TRBJ2-7, with D unclear. The CDR3 runs to 11 residues. Germline CDR1 is SGHTA and CDR2 is FQGNSA. V gave up 5 bases and J gave up 1 base, with 3 bases separating them. CDR3 protein: CASSLSYEQYF. The CDR3 DNA reads TGTGCCAGCAGCCTTTCCTACGAGCAGTACTTC.

The chain uses TRBV29-1 and TRBJ2-2; 7 bases match TRBD1. Germline-derived CDR1 and CDR2 are SQVTM and ANQGSEA. V lost 4 bases, J lost 7 bases, and 9 bases stayed unmatched. CDR3 length: 14 residues. The CDR3 loop reads CSVVGGQGIGELFF. As DNA, the CDR3 is TGCAGCGTTGTAGGGGGCCAGGGAATCGGGGAGCTGTTTTTT.

This sequence joins TRBV11-2 and TRBJ2-7; the D is unclear. V was clipped by 6 bases and J by 4 bases, with 13 bases between them. From germline, CDR1 is SGHAT and CDR2 FQNNGV. This CDR3 contains 13 residues. This CDR3 is CASRTVRVYEQYF. The CDR3 coding sequence is TGTGCCAGCAGAACAGTAAGGGTTTACGAGCAGTACTTC.

The gene calls are TRBV6-5 and TRBJ2-7, with 9 bases lining up with TRBD1. Germline V gene data show CDR1 as MNHEY and CDR2 as SVGAGI. This CDR3 region has 15 residues. J lost 3 bases, V lost 6 bases, and 9 bases had no gene match. The CDR3 coding sequence is TGTGCCAGCAGGGGATCCGGGACAGGGTTCTACGAGCAGTACTTC. Residues: CASRGSGTGFYEQYF.

The chain carries TRBV19 and TRBJ2-3; D is ambiguous. The germline gives CDR1 LNHDA, CDR2 SQIVND (reference sequence). Trimming removed 6 bases from V and 6 bases from J, with 10 bases in between. The CDR3 spans 12 residues. The CDR3 DNA sequence: TGTGCCAGTAGCTTGCTGGGTGATACGCAGTATTTT. Its protein product is CASSLLGDTQYF. Full variable domain (remainder filled in from reference TRBV19 and TRBJ2-3): DGGITQSPKYLFRKEGQNVTLSCEQNLNHDAMYWYRQDPGQGLRLIYYSQIVNDFQKGDIAEGYSVSREKKESFPLTVTSAQKNPTAFYLCASSLLGDTQYFGPGTRLTVL.

The chain employs TRBV6-6 and TRBJ1-4; the match to TRBD1 covers 7 bases. The V segment lost 5 bases and the J segment 5 bases; nucleotides outside the gene matches: 8. This CDR3 has 15 residues. Germline CDR1 reads MNHNY; CDR2 reads SVGAGI (reference sequence). The DNA for the CDR3 is TGTGCCAGCAGTCTCGGGACAGCAGTAAATGAAAAACTGTTTTTT. This gives the protein CASSLGTAVNEKLFF.

This clone was observed a few times. Relative to the germline gene, one junction end is altered; a read error may explain this. The chain combines TRBV29-1 with TRBJ2-5, with TRBD2 identical over 8 bases. CDR3 length equals 14 residues. Germline V gives CDR1 SQVTM, CDR2 ANQGSEA. CDR3 protein: CGVKSGGPQETQYF. CDR3 nucleotides: TGCGGCGTGAAGAGCGGGGGCCCTCAAGAGACCCAGTACTTC.

This clone has a handful of counts. The chain is built from TRBV2 and TRBJ2-5, with D possibly matching TRBD2 (6 bases). Per germline, CDR1 SNHLY and CDR2 FYNNEI. The CDR3 totals 15 residues. The V end was cut by 6 bases, the J end by 7 bases, with 21 bases between. The CDR3 bases are TGTGCCAGCAGGGAAATAGACGGGACTTTGGGGACCCAGTACTTC. Residues: CASREIDGTLGTQYF.

The V call is TRBV29-1, the J call TRBJ2-6, with D uncertain. Germline V CDR1 and CDR2: SQVTM, ANQGSEA. This CDR3 has 13 residues. The ends were cut back, 7 bases at V and 2 bases at J, with 9 bases in the middle. CDR3 amino acids: CSGALAGANVLTF. CDR3 coding DNA: TGCAGCGGAGCCCTTGCTGGGGCCAACGTCCTGACTTTC.